Each of the 20 T cell receptor beta chains below was sequenced from the same sample in a study of blood T cell repertoires in COVID-19. Some clones are missing from TCRdb's copy, which holds only in-frame ones; the method was immunoSEQ multiplex PCR. The sample carries some 180,000 clones, 75% to 90% recorded once. Sequenced input: peripheral blood. These receptors all come from a woman aged 60 to 75 with acute or convalescent COVID-19.

The V and J genes are TRBV3-1 (or the pseudogene TRBV3-2) and TRBJ1-1, with TRBD1 matching over 9 bases. V lost 4 bases to trimming and J lost 5 bases; unmatched junction nucleotides: 8. Per germline, CDR1 LGHDT and CDR2 YNNKEL (reference sequence). This CDR3 comprises 15 residues. CDR3 in DNA: TGTGCCAGCAGCCCAGGGGGGACAGGGAAGACTGAAGCTTTCTTT. It codes for CASSPGGTGKTEAFF.

This clone was counted a few times. The chain links TRBV10-3 to TRBJ1-6, with D hard to call. V was cut by 1 base and J by 6 bases, with 4 bases left in between. Germline V gene data show CDR1 as ENHRY and CDR2 as SYGVKD. The CDR3 has 13 amino acids. CDR3 sequence (DNA): TGTGCCATCAGTGAGTTGAGTAATTCACCCCTCCACTTT. It is translated as CAISELSNSPLHF.

This clone was detected only once. The chain combines TRBV5-4 with TRBJ2-1, with a weak D call TRBD2 (5 bases). Germline lookup yields CDR1 SGHNT and CDR2 YYREEE (reference sequence). V gave up 2 bases and J gave up 0 bases, with 9 bases separating them. The CDR3 contains 15 residues. CDR3 nucleotides: TGTGCCAGCAGCTTAGCGGCCAGCTCCTACAATGAGCAGTTCTTC. This codes for CASSLAASSYNEQFF.

The chain employs TRBV12-3 or TRBV12-4 and TRBJ1-4; weak D call: TRBD1 (6 bases). Trimming removed 5 bases from V and 8 bases from J, with 12 bases in between. The CDR3 totals 13 residues. The CDR3: CASSMDSREKLFF. CDR3 in DNA: TGTGCCAGCAGTATGGACAGTCGCGAAAAACTGTTTTTT.

The chain uses TRBV28 and TRBJ1-4; perhaps TRBD1 as D (6 bases). Deletions cut 6 bases from V and 15 bases from J, with 20 bases between. The CDR3 totals 13 residues. Germline V gene data show CDR1 as MDHEN and CDR2 as SYDVKM. CDR3 amino acids: CASSNKGTHGMFF. The CDR3 bases are TGTGCCAGCAGCAACAAAGGGACACACGGGATGTTTTTT.

This chain links TRBV11-2 with TRBJ2-2; D may be TRBD1 (5 bases). The CDR3 loop spans 14 amino acids. V lost 5 bases and J lost 4, with 11 bases in between. Germline CDR1 SGHAT, CDR2 FQNNGV. CDR3: CASSQETVTGELFF. CDR3 nucleotide sequence: TGTGCCAGCAGCCAGGAGACAGTCACCGGGGAGCTGTTTTTT.

The chain recombines TRBV19 with TRBJ1-5; TRBD1 matches at 11 bases. The CDR3 totals 15 residues. Trimming at V came to 4 bases and at J to 3 bases, leaving 2 bases not matched to a gene. Per germline, CDR1 LNHDA and CDR2 SQIVND (reference sequence). As DNA, the CDR3 is TGTGCCAGTAGTAGGGACAGGGGGAACAATCAGCCCCAGCATTTT. Translated: CASSRDRGNNQPQHF.

This chain uses TRBV18 with TRBJ2-3, with 10 bases lining up with TRBD2. Looked up from germline, CDR1 is KGHSH and CDR2 is LQKENI. Trimming took 1 base from V and 2 from J; bases not matched to a gene: 6. The CDR3 has 17 residues. CDR3: CASSPLVLAGATDTQYF. The CDR3 coding sequence is TGTGCCAGCTCACCACTAGTCCTAGCGGGAGCCACAGATACGCAGTATTTT.

J is TRBJ1-1 and V is TRBV28, with no clear D. This CDR3 has 14 amino acids. Germline-derived CDR1 and CDR2 are MDHEN and SYDVKM. Trimming removed 3 bases at V and 3 bases at J, with 11 bases between. CDR3 sequence: CASSFPGSDTEAFF. The CDR3 DNA reads as TGTGCCAGCAGTTTTCCCGGGAGCGACACTGAAGCTTTCTTT.

This sequence joins TRBV29-1 and TRBJ2-7; 11 bases agree with TRBD1. In germline, CDR1 is SQVTM, CDR2 ANQGSEA. The CDR3 has 13 residues. V lost 4 bases to trimming and J lost 7 bases; unmatched junction nucleotides: 6. The CDR3, as DNA: TGCAGCGTTGCCGGGACAGGGGGTGGTGAGCAGTACTTC. Translating gives CSVAGTGGGEQYF.

The chain joins TRBV7-9 to TRBJ1-4, with unresolved D. The CDR3 has 16 residues. With 4 bases removed from V and 4 bases from J, the gap between germline ends came to 16 bases. Germline V gene lookup returns CDR1 SEHNR and CDR2 FQNEAQ (reference sequence). CDR3 amino acids: CASSSALDGSNEKLFF. CDR3 nucleotides: TGTGCCAGCAGCTCCGCATTAGACGGGAGTAATGAAAAACTGTTTTTT.

The chain joins TRBV6-5 to TRBJ2-1; 8 positions match TRBD2. V lost 6 bases and J lost 0; bases outside the gene matches: 1. Germline values: CDR1 MNHEY, CDR2 SVGAGI. This CDR3 is 14 amino acids long. The CDR3 sequence is CASRTSGSYNEQFF. The DNA of the CDR3 is TGTGCCAGCAGAACTAGCGGCTCCTACAATGAGCAGTTCTTC.

This clone was seen a handful of times. The chain couples TRBV6-1 to TRBJ1-2; 7 nucleotides match TRBD1. Germline V gene lookup returns CDR1 MNHNS and CDR2 SASEGT. V was clipped by 2 bases and J by 8 bases; unmatched bases: 8. The CDR3 is 14 residues long. CDR3 in DNA: TGTGCCAGCAGTGAACCAGGGACAGTCGAAGGCTACACCTTC. This sequence encodes CASSEPGTVEGYTF.

This chain joins TRBV15 and TRBJ2-5; TRBD2 might be the D (6 bases). Between the trimmed V and J ends, which lost 0 bases and 4 bases, there was a span of 9 bases. Germline CDR1 LNHNV, CDR2 YYDKDF (reference sequence). CDR3 length: 14 amino acids. CDR3: CATSRDRRGETQYF. CDR3 nucleotides: TGTGCCACCAGCAGAGACAGGCGGGGAGAGACCCAGTACTTC.

The chain has TRBV2 and TRBJ1-2, with D possibly matching TRBD1 (6 bases). V was shortened by 6 bases and J by 2 bases, with 16 bases between the two germline ends. Germline lookup yields CDR1 SNHLY and CDR2 FYNNEI. This CDR3 is 15 amino acids long. In DNA, the CDR3 is TGTGCCAGCAGCAAACAGGGCACCATCAACTATGGCTACACCTTC. Translating gives CASSKQGTINYGYTF.

The chain is built from TRBV6-6 and TRBJ2-1; 7 nucleotides line up with TRBD2. The CDR3 contains 14 residues. Per germline, CDR1 MNHNY and CDR2 SVGAGI (reference sequence). After removal of 5 bases from V and 7 bases from J, the junction contained 8 bases not matched to a gene. The CDR3 loop is CASSQRSGGNEQFF. The CDR3 DNA is TGTGCCAGCAGTCAAAGGTCCGGGGGGAATGAGCAGTTCTTC.

CDR3 residues: CASSLVGAQETQYF. The CDR3 nucleotides are TGCGCCAGCAGCTTGGTGGGGGCTCAAGAGACCCAGTACTTC. The chain recombines TRBV5-1 with TRBJ2-5, with D possibly being TRBD1 (6 bases). Trimming took 0 bases from V and 2 from J, leaving 8 bases between them. The germline gives CDR1 SGHRS, CDR2 YFSETQ. The CDR3 consists of 14 residues.

This sequence joins TRBV5-1 and TRBJ2-1; TRBD2 matches at 9 bases. The length of the CDR3 is 16 residues. The junction had 10 bases not matched to a gene; V was cut back by 0 bases and J by 9 bases. The germline gives CDR1 SGHRS, CDR2 YFSETQ. Here the CDR3 DNA reads TGCGCCAGCAGCTTGGCTCAGGCGGGAGGGCGGGGTGAGCAGTTCTTC. This codes for CASSLAQAGGRGEQFF.

V gene TRBV9 combines with J gene TRBJ1-2; TRBD1 aligns across 7 bases. Germline-derived CDR1 and CDR2 are SGDLS and YYNGEE. The CDR3 loop spans 14 amino acids. Trimming at V came to 0 bases and at J to 3 bases, leaving 2 bases not matched to a gene. The CDR3 loop is CASSVGQGDYGYTF. The CDR3 DNA follows: TGTGCCAGCAGCGTAGGGCAGGGGGACTATGGCTACACCTTC. The full variable domain, in which reference TRBV9 and TRBJ1-2 provide the parts outside the CDR3, is DSGVTQTPKHLITATGQRVTLRCSPRSGDLSVYWYQQSLDQGLQFLIQYYNGEERAKGNILERFSAQQFPDLHSELNLSSLELGDSALYFCASSVGQGDYGYTFGSGTRLTVV.

This clone was counted once. The chain uses TRBV6-4 and TRBJ1-1, with a tentative D call TRBD1 (6 bases). CDR1 and CDR2 (germline): MRHNA, SNTAGT. The CDR3 is 16 amino acids. The V gene lost 7 bases and the J gene lost 0 bases, with 18 bases spanning the gap. The CDR3 region has the DNA TGTGCCAGCACCACCCTCGGGGGGGGGCTGAACACTGAAGCTTTCTTT. It specifies CASTTLGGGLNTEAFF.